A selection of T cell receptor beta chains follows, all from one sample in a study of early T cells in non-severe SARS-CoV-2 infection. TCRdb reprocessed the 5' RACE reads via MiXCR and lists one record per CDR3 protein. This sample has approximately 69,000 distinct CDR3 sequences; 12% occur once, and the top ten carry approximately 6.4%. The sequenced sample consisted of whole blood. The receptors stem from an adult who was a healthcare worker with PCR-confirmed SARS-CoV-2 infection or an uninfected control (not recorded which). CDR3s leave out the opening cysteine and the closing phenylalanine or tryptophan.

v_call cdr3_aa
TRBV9 ASSPHMAAVHNEQF
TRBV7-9 ASSHDQDNTGEQY
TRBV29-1 SVEGGTSIHEQY
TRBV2 ASTWDSNTGELF
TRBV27 ASGQSPSYNEQF
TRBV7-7 ASSSGQGGEQY
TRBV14 ASSQDGYRGLTEKLF
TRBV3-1 ASSQAGVGSGANVLT
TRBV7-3 ASSRTGGASNEKLF
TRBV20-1 SAGVLGRETQY
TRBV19 ASSIEAGELRNEQF
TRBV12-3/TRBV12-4 ASRNTWGQSSYNEQF
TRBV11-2 ASSSNQGPYEQY
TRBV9 ASSVGHVEVNEQF
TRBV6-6 ASRMGSSGNTIY
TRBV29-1 SERAGETQY
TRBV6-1 ASLPRPSTDTQY
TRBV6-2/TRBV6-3 ASSYTTYQPQH
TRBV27 ASSTTGTYEQY
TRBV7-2 ASTLDRYTDTQY
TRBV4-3 ASSQEAQTGIREQY
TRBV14 ASSQDRVTEAF
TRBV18 ASSSSARGVDGYT
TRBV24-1 ATSDARGDNEQF